This TCR beta chain was recovered during a study of human T cells and chemical hapten exposure. CDR1 is MRHNA, CDR2 SNTAGT, per germline. The length of the CDR3 is 14 residues. Each CDR3 protein is one row after TCRdb ran MiXCR on the RACE reads. In the table there are 120,000 to 150,000 distinct CDR3 sequences, about 12% of which are singletons. This clonotype was found many times. Its antigen remains unknown. The junction departs from germline at one end; a sequencing error may be responsible. Findings and limits, study-wide: Expanded TCRs were compared with controls, and the expanded TCRs formed significantly more large CDR3 similarity clusters.

The time point: patch test 2, 6 weeks after DPC sensitization. Documented treatment: therapeutic diphenylcyclopropenone sensitization with weekly scalp DPC. Unfractionated whole blood served as the source for total RNA extraction. The TCR was taken from a woman aged 45-59 years with alopecia areata. Some clones in this sample may be carry-over from other donors' samples. This material consisted of whole blood, taken in connection with sensitization to the hapten diphenylcyclopropenone (DPC). The V and J genes are TRBV6-4 and TRBJ2-1; D possibly corresponds to TRBD2 (6 bases). The CDR3 DNA follows: TGTGCCAGTAGTGAACTCGGGGGATACAATGAGCAGTTCTTC. Translating it yields CASSELGGYNEQFF.